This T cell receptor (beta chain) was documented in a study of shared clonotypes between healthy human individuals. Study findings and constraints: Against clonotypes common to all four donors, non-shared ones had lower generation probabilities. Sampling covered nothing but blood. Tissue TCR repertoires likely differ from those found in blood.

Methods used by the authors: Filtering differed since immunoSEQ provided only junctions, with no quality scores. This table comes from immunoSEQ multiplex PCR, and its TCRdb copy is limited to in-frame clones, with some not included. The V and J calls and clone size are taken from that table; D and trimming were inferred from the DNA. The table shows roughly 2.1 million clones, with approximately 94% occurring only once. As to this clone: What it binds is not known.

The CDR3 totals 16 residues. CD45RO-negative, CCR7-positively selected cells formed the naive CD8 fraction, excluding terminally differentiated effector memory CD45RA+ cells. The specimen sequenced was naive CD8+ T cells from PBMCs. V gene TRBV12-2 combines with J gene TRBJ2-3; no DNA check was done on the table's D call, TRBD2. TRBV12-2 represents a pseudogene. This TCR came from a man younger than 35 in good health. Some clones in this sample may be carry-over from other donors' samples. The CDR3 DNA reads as TGTGCAAGTCGCTTACCTAGCGGGAGGACTACAGATACGCAGTATTTT. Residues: CASRLPSGRTTDTQYF.